These 7 T cell receptor beta chains were all obtained from the same sample, sequenced in a study of cytomegalovirus exposure and HLA in healthy donors. Researchers ran the PCR with 60 Vbeta and 13 Jbeta primers. Sequencing was performed with immunoSEQ multiplex PCR; in TCRdb, only in-frame clones are kept and a portion is missing. The sample table includes some 110,000 clones. The sample was PBMCs. These TCRs come from a man aged 25-45 years in good health and CMV-seronegative.

The J gene is TRBJ2-1, the V gene TRBV5-4; D call uncertain. Trimming took off 1 base at V and 5 bases at J, with 13 bases between the two ends. In germline, CDR1 is SGHNT, CDR2 YYREEE (reference sequence). This CDR3 is 15 amino acids long. CDR3 DNA sequence: TGTGCCAGCAGCTTGTACCGGGTGGGTCACAATGAGCAGTTCTTC. Residues: CASSLYRVGHNEQFF.

The genes are TRBV7-2 and TRBJ2-3, with D unresolved. Trimming pared 3 bases from V and 2 bases from J, leaving 12 bases between. CDR1 is SGHTA and CDR2 is FQGNSA in the germline V gene. CDR3 length: 15 residues. CDR3 sequence reads: CASSFLKRLTDTQYF. In DNA form, the CDR3 reads TGTGCCAGCAGCTTTCTTAAGCGCCTCACAGATACGCAGTATTTT.

The chain is built from TRBV28 and TRBJ1-4; 9 nucleotides line up with TRBD1. The length of the CDR3 is 15 residues. V lost 5 bases, J lost 8 bases, and 9 bases stayed unmatched. Per the germline V gene, CDR1 is MDHEN and CDR2 is SYDVKM. The DNA of the CDR3 is TGTGCCAGCAGTCTCCCGGGACAGGGAGGGGAAAAACTGTTTTTT. Its protein product is CASSLPGQGGEKLFF. The whole variable domain, filled in from reference TRBV28 and TRBJ1-4, reads DVKVTQSSRYLVKRTGEKVFLECVQDMDHENMFWYRQDPGLGLRLIYFSYDVKMKEKGDIPEGYSVSREKKERFSLILESASTNQTSMYLCASSLPGQGGEKLFFGSGTQLSVL.

V is TRBV5-5 and J is TRBJ2-1, with TRBD2 matching over 10 bases. This CDR3 is 16 amino acids long. V lost 5 bases, J lost 3 bases, and 8 bases stayed unmatched. CDR1 is SGHKS, CDR2 YYEKEE, per germline (reference sequence). The CDR3 nucleotides read TGTGCCAGCAGTCCCGGGACTAGCGACCTCTACAATGAGCAGTTCTTC. This translates into CASSPGTSDLYNEQFF.

The rearrangement joins TRBV5-1 to TRBJ2-2; D remains unclear. The V gene's germline CDR1 is SGHRS and CDR2 YFSETQ. The CDR3 has 13 residues. With 6 bases removed from V and 1 base from J, the gap between germline ends came to 7 bases. CDR3 protein: CASTPENTGELFF. The CDR3 DNA reads TGCGCCAGCACCCCAGAGAACACCGGGGAGCTGTTTTTT. Complete variable domain (other parts from reference TRBV5-1 and TRBJ2-2): KAGVTQTPRYLIKTRGQQVTLSCSPISGHRSVSWYQQTPGQGLQFLFEYFSETQRNKGNFPGRFSGRQFSNSRSEMNVSTLELGDSALYLCASTPENTGELFFGEGSRLTVL.

This CDR3 reads CASSLGGQGKAFF. The CDR3 DNA follows: TGTGCCAGCAGCTTGGGGGGACAGGGCAAAGCTTTCTTT. The rearrangement links TRBV11-2 to TRBJ1-1; TRBD1 aligns across 9 bases. Germline trimming cut 3 bases from V and 9 bases from J; bases unmatched to any gene: 5. CDR3 length equals 13 residues. CDR1 is SGHAT and CDR2 is FQNNGV in the germline V gene.

For this clone: A read error may account for a junction end that differs from germline. The DNA of the CDR3 is TGTGCCAGCAGTACTAGCGGGAGTAGGTACGAGCAGTACTTC. Its translation: CASSTSGSRYEQYF. The chain uses TRBV19 and TRBJ2-7; 11 bases match TRBD2. The germline V gene has CDR1 LNHDA and CDR2 SQIVND (reference sequence). The CDR3 sequence is 14 residues long.